The 3 T cell receptor beta chains presented below share a single source sample, sequenced in a study of glioma-infiltrating T cells. TCR alpha and beta CDR3 regions were amplified from RNA using iRepertoire nested multiplex PCR. TCRdb passed the multiplex PCR reads through MiXCR, listing each CDR3 protein once. This sample has more than 300,000 distinct CDR3 sequences; about 40% occur once, and the top ten carry around 12%. Input material: glioma tissue, nonneoplastic brain tissue, or PBMCs (not recorded which). Receptors were obtained from a human donor with low-grade glioma or glioblastoma, undergoing nonglioma brain surgery, or in good health (not recorded which).

The J gene is TRBJ2-7, the V gene TRBV6-6; no definite D call. CDR3 length equals 16 residues. Germline V gives CDR1 MNHNY, CDR2 SVGAGI (reference sequence). Deletions cut 0 bases from V and 3 bases from J, with 15 bases between. CDR3 loop: CASSYSWPGAVYEQYF. CDR3 bases: TGTGCCAGCAGTTACTCGTGGCCAGGCGCCGTCTACGAGCAGTACTTC.

The gene calls are TRBV6-1 and TRBJ1-1; D perhaps matches TRBD1 (5 bases). Looked up from germline, CDR1 is MNHNS and CDR2 is SASEGT. V was clipped by 6 bases and J by 5 bases, with 16 bases between them. The CDR3 runs to 14 residues. The CDR3 bases are TGTGCCAGCAGCCTAGACAGTACGATGACTGAAGCTTTCTTT. Encoded protein: CASSLDSTMTEAFF.

For this clonotype: One end of the junction fails to match germline, which may point to a read error. This chain connects TRBV20-1 to TRBJ1-3; 9 nucleotides match TRBD1. This CDR3 is built from 18 residues. Germline assignment: CDR1 DFQATT and CDR2 SNEGSKA (reference sequence). CDR3 sequence (DNA): TGCAGTGCTAGAGCCCACTCGGGACAGGGCGGATCTGGAAACACCATACATTTT. It is translated as CSARAHSGQGGSGNTIHF.